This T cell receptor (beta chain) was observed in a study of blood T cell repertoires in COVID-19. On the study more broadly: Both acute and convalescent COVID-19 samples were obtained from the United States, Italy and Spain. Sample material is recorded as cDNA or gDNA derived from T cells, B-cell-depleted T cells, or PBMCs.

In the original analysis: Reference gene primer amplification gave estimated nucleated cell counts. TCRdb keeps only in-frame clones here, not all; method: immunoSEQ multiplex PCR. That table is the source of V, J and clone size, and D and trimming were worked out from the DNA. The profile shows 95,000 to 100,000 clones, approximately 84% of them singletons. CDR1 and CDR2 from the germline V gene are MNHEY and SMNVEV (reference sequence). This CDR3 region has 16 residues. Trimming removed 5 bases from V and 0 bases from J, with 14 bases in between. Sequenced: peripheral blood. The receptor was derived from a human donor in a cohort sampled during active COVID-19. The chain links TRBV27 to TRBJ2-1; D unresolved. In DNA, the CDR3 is TGTGCCAGCAGTAAACCCCCACCGGTCTCCTACAATGAGCAGTTCTTC. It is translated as CASSKPPPVSYNEQFF.